A single sample is the source of the 4 T cell receptor beta chains below, sequenced in a study of regulatory T cells in long-lasting Graves disease. The authors built TCR beta libraries using iRepertoire HTBI primers and Arm-PCR of CDR3 regions. MiXCR was run by TCRdb on the multiplex PCR reads, yielding one entry per CDR3 protein. The data hold roughly 400,000 distinct CDR3 sequences, with less than 25% observed a single time. Time point here: persistent/refractory GD, antithyroid drugs over 5 years with positive TRAb. PBMCs were the source of the RNA used for TCR sequencing. Sequenced material: peripheral blood mononuclear cells (PBMCs), taken when the disease was refractory, from a patient treated with antithyroid drugs. The receptors were sampled from a female donor with Graves disease.

The chain combines TRBV7-2 with TRBJ2-7, with D uncertain. Germline CDR1 is SGHTA and CDR2 is FQGNSA. The CDR3 sequence is 14 residues long. Trimming left V 6 bases short and J 9 bases short, with 21 bases between. CDR3 DNA: TGTGCCAGCAGTTCTCGGGCTAGTTTTCAAGTGCAGTACTTC. This codes for CASSSRASFQVQYF.

There are a few counts of this clonotype. The V and J genes are TRBV6-1 and TRBJ2-7; no firm D call. Germline values: CDR1 MNHNS, CDR2 SASEGT. The CDR3 runs to 13 residues. The germline V and J ends were trimmed by 6 bases and 7 bases, with 16 bases remaining between them. The CDR3 spells CASSVGFTREQYF. For the CDR3, the DNA is TGTGCCAGCAGCGTGGGATTTACACGGGAGCAGTACTTC.

This clonotype was counted ten times or more. The chain employs TRBV28 and TRBJ1-3; the D is unclear. The V end lost 7 bases, the J end lost 0 bases, and 10 bases lay between the germline ends. There are 14 residues in the CDR3. Germline V lookup: CDR1 MDHEN, CDR2 SYDVKM. The CDR3 reads CASTARPSGNTIYF. Written as DNA, the CDR3 is TGTGCCAGCACCGCCCGGCCCTCTGGAAACACCATATATTTT.

This clonotype was detected only a few times. The J gene is TRBJ1-1, the V gene TRBV12-5; D is uncertain. The CDR3 totals 13 residues. Trimming removed 0 bases at V and 0 bases at J, with 2 bases between. Germline V gene data show CDR1 as LGHNT and CDR2 as FRNRAP. CDR3 nucleotides: TGTGCTAGTGGTTTGGTTCTGAACACTGAAGCTTTCTTT. It encodes CASGLVLNTEAFF. Combining the CDR3 with reference TRBV12-5 and TRBJ1-1 gives the whole variable domain DARVTQTPRHKVTEMGQEVTMRCQPILGHNTVFWYRQTMMQGLELLAYFRNRAPLDDSGMPKDRFSAEMPDATLATLKIQPSEPRDSAVYFCASGLVLNTEAFFGQGTRLTVV.